The clone carrying this TCR beta chain has a single count. The sample originates from a study of blood T cell repertoires in COVID-19. In the study overall: Acute and convalescent COVID-19 specimens originated in the United States, Italy and Spain. T cells, B-cell-depleted T cells, or PBMCs provided the cDNA or gDNA that served as material.

Assignments of participants to cohorts depended upon their own reported clinical history. Generated by immunoSEQ multiplex PCR, the TCRdb table keeps only in-frame clones and is missing some. Of fewer than 150,000 clones in the sample, roughly four fifths were seen once. The CDR3 totals 15 residues. The J segment lost 0 bases and the V segment lost 4 bases, leaving 6 bases of the junction unmatched. Germline CDR1 and CDR2: SQVTM and ANQGSEA. The receptor's source is a man younger than 45 who had recovered from COVID-19. The chain links TRBV29-1 to TRBJ1-5, with 7 bases lining up with TRBD1. Input material: PBMCs or T cells enriched from blood (not recorded which). The CDR3 protein is CSVASGTDSNQPQHF. In DNA, the CDR3 is TGCAGCGTTGCCTCCGGGACAGATAGCAATCAGCCCCAGCATTTT.